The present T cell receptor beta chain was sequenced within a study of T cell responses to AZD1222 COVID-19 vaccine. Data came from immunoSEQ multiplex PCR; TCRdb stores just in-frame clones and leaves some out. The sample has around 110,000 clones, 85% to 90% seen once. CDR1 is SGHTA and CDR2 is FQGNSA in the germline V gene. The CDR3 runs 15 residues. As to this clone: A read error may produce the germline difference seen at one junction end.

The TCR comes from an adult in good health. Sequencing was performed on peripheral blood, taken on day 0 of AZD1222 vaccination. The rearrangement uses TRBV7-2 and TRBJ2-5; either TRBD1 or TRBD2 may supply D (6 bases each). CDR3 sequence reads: CASSLMPGAQGTQYF. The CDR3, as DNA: TGTGCCAGCAGCCTAATGCCGGGGGCCCAAGGGACCCAGTACTTC.